The following is a T cell receptor (beta chain) sequence with its context. These data are taken from a study of T cell responses to AZD1222 COVID-19 vaccine. The germline gives CDR1 MDHEN, CDR2 SYDVKM. The CDR3 extends over 13 amino acids. J lost 7 bases, V lost 6 bases, and 8 bases had no gene match. Produced via immunoSEQ multiplex PCR; TCRdb's table is partial and in-frame only. The sample shows fewer than 50,000 clones, about three quarters of them seen only once. The sequences come from peripheral blood, collected on day 0 of AZD1222 vaccination. The V gene is TRBV28, the J gene TRBJ2-5, with TRBD1 matching 7 bases. The origin of this receptor is an adult in good health. Here the CDR3 reads CASSYRGGLTQYF. The CDR3 nucleotides read TGTGCCAGCAGCTACAGAGGGGGCCTGACCCAGTACTTC.